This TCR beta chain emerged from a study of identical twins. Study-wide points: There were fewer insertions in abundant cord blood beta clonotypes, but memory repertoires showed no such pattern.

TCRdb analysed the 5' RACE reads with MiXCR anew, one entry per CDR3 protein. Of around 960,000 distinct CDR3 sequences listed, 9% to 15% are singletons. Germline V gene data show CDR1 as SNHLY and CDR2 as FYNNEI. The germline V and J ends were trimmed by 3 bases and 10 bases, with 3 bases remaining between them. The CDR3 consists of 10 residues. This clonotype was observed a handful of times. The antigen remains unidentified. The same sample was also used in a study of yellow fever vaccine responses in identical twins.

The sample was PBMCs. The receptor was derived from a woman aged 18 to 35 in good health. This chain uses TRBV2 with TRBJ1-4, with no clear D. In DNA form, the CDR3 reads TGTGCCAGCAGTGAGCTAAAACTGTTTTTT. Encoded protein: CASSELKLFF.